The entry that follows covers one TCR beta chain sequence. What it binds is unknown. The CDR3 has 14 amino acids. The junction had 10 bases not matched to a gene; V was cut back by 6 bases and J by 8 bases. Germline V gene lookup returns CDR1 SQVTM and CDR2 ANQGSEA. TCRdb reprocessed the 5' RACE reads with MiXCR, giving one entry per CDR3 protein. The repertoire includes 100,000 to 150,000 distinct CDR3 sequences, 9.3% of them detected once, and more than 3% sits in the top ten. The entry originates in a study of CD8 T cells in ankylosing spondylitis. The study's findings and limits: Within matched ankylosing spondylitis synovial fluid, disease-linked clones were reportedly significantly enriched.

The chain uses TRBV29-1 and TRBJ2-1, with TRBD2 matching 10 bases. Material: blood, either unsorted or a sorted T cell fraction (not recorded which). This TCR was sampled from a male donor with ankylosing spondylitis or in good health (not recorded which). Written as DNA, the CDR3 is TGCAGCGTAGGATATAGCGGGAGGTTCGATGAGCAGTTCTTC. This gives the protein CSVGYSGRFDEQFF.